This entry lists 5 T cell receptor beta chains sequenced from one sample in a study of radiotherapy plus CTLA-4 blockade in lung cancer. Clones were read by immunoSEQ multiplex PCR, and TCRdb kept only the in-frame ones, dropping some. This sample has more than 80,000 clones; roughly 84% occur once, and the top ten carry under 2.5%. The specimen comprised peripheral blood, sampled from a patient treated with radiotherapy plus ipilimumab. These receptors came from a human donor with non-small cell lung cancer that progressed on radiotherapy plus ipilimumab. Some clones in this sample may be carry-over from other donors' samples.

The chain links TRBV5-1 to TRBJ1-1; no firm D call. Deletions cut 0 bases from V and 1 base from J, with 4 bases between. Germline V gene data show CDR1 as SGHRS and CDR2 as YFSETQ. CDR3 size: 13 residues. CDR3 DNA: TGCGCCAGCAGCTTGGACAGGAACACTGAAGCTTTCTTT. Translating it yields CASSLDRNTEAFF.

This clone appeared once. This sequence joins TRBV7-2 and TRBJ2-2; 13 bases align to TRBD2. The CDR3 runs 16 residues. The V gene's germline CDR1 is SGHTA and CDR2 FQGNSA. V trimming: 5 bases; J trimming: 5 bases; junction bases outside the gene matches: 5. CDR3: CASSGTSGGVTGELFF. The CDR3 nucleotides read TGTGCCAGCAGCGGCACTAGCGGGGGGGTGACCGGGGAGCTGTTTTTT.

The chain joins TRBV5-4 to TRBJ2-2; either TRBD1 or TRBD2 may supply D (5 bases each). Germline CDR1 is SGHNT and CDR2 is YYREEE (reference sequence). The CDR3 spans 16 residues. Trimming pared 0 bases from V and 1 base from J, leaving 10 bases between. The CDR3 protein is CASSLAWGKNTGELFF. In DNA form, the CDR3 reads TGTGCCAGCAGCTTGGCTTGGGGGAAGAACACCGGGGAGCTGTTTTTT.

This rearrangement joins TRBV7-9 to TRBJ1-1; D unclear. This CDR3 contains 13 residues. Germline-derived CDR1 and CDR2 are SEHNR and FQNEAQ (reference sequence). Between the trimmed V and J ends, which lost 5 bases and 1 base, there was a span of 8 bases. The CDR3 sequence: CASSPRGNTEAFF. In DNA, the CDR3 is TGTGCCAGCAGCCCCCGGGGGAACACTGAAGCTTTCTTT.

The V and J genes are TRBV27 and TRBJ2-7; weak D call: TRBD1 (6 bases). This CDR3 region has 14 residues. Deletions cut 3 bases from V and 1 base from J, with 10 bases between. Germline-derived CDR1 and CDR2 are MNHEY and SMNVEV (reference sequence). This CDR3 is CASSLEQGSYEQYF. The DNA for the CDR3 is TGTGCCAGCAGTTTGGAACAGGGATCCTACGAGCAGTACTTC.